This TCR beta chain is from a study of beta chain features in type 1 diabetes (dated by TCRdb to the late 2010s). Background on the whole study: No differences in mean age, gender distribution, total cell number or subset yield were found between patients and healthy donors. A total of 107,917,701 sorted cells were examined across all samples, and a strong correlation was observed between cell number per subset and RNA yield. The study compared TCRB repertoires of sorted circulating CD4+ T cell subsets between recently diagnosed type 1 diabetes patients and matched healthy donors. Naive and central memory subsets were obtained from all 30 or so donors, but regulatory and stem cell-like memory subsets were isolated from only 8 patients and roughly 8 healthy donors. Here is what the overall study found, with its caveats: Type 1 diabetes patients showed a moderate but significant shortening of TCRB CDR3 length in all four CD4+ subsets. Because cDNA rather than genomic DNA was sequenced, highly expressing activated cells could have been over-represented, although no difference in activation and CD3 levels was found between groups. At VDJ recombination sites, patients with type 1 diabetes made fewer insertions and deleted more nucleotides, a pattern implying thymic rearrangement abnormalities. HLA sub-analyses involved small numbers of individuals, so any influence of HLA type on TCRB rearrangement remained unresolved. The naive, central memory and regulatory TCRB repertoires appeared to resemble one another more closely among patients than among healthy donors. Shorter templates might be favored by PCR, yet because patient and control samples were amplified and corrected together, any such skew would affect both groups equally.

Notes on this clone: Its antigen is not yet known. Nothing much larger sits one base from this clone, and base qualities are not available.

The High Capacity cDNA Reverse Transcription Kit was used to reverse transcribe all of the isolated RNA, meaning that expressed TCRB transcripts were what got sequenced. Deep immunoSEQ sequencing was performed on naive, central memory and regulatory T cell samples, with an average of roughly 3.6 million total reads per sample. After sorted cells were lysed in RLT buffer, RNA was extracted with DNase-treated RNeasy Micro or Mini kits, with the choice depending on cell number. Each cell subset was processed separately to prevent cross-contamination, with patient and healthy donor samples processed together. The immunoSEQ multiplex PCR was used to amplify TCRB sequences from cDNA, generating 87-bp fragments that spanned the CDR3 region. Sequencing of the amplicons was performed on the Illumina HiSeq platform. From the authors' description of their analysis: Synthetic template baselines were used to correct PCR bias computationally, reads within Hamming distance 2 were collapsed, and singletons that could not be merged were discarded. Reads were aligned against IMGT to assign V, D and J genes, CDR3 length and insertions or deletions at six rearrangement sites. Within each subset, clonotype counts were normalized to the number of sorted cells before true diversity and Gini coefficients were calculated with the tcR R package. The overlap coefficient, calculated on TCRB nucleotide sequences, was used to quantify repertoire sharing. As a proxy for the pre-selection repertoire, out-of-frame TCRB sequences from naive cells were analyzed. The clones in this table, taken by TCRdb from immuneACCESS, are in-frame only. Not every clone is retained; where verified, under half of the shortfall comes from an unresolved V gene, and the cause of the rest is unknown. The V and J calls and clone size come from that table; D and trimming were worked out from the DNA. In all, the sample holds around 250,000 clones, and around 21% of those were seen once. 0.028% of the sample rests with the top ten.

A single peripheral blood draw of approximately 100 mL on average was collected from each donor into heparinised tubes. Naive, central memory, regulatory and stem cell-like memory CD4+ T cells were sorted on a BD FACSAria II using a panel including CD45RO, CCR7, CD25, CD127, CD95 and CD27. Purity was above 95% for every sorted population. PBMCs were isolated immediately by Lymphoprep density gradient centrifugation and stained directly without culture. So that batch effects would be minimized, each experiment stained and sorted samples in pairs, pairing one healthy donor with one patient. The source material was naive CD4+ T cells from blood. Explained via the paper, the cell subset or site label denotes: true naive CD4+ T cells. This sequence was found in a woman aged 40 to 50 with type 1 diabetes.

The CDR3: CASSVLSERYTEAFF. The sequenced DNA: TGTGCCAGCAGTGTTCTGTCGGAGAGGTACACTGAAGCTTTCTTT. This sequence uses TRBV25-1 and TRBJ1-1, with the D gene not confidently named. Including the terminal cysteine and phenylalanine, the CDR3 comprises 15 residues. Solely the CDR3 DNA is kept, with 45 bases framed from the first base. Trimming at the junction amounts to 4 bases on V and 3 bases on J, and the germline ends lie 15 bases apart. CDR1 and CDR2, looked up from the germline V gene, are MGHDK and SYGVNS. With the rest looked up from the reference TRBV25-1 and TRBJ1-1 genes rather than sequenced, the full variable domain is EADIYQTPRYLVIGTGKKITLECSQTMGHDKMYWYQQDPGMELHLIHYSYGVNSTEKGDLSSESTVSRIRTEHFPLTLESARPSHTSQYLCASSVLSERYTEAFFGQGTRLTVV.